This T cell receptor (beta chain) was identified in a study of Graves' ophthalmopathy and Graves' hyperthyroidism. Germline CDR1 is GTSNPN and CDR2 is SVGIG (reference sequence). The J segment lost 7 bases and the V segment lost 8 bases, leaving 9 bases of the junction unmatched. The CDR3 extends over 12 amino acids. Moderate-to-severe activity, CAS at least 3, NOSPECS at least 4 and duration under 3 months characterized donors with ophthalmopathy. For repertoire sequencing, the TCR beta CDR3 regions were amplified from RNA transcripts. Amplification began with first-round RT-PCR using HTBI primers, then second-round multiplex PCR was performed. TCRdb redid the calling of the multiplex PCR reads with MiXCR, one entry per CDR3 protein. The data contain approximately 500,000 distinct CDR3 sequences, 14% of them seen just once; the ten biggest clones take up 8% to 10%. As regards this clonotype: Its target is not known.

Regarding the study as a whole: Thyroid clonotypes that were expanded above 0.001 frequency mostly also appeared in blood.

The receptor was isolated from a young woman with Graves' ophthalmopathy. The V call is TRBV30, the J call TRBJ2-7, with TRBD2 identical over 9 bases. Sequenced: blood. CDR3 region: CAGQAGGPEQYF. The CDR3 nucleotides read TGTGCCGGACAGGCGGGGGGGCCGGAGCAGTACTTC.